This T cell receptor beta chain stems from a study of early T cells in non-severe SARS-CoV-2 infection (dated by TCRdb to the early 2020s). Regarding the study in general: Because TCR sequencing was done on bulk RNA from unsorted whole blood, the alpha and beta chains could not be paired.

V sheds 5 bases and J sheds 5 bases, leaving 18 bases between their ends. Sequences DFQATT (CDR1) and SNEGSKA (CDR2) are obtained from the germline V gene (reference sequence). Taken from cysteine to phenylalanine, the CDR3 has 14 residues. Only the CDR3 region is kept as DNA, spanning 42 bases read in frame from base 1. Comment on this clonotype: There is no known antigen for this receptor. Base qualities were left out, and no much larger clone turns up one base away.

The study was a case-control design nested within a healthcare worker cohort in London, UK, with weekly nasopharyngeal swab PCR tests and blood sampling. Between 23 and 31 March 2020, the week of the UK lockdown, healthcare workers were enrolled and then followed up weekly for as long as 16 weeks. Library creation used 5' RACE. The instrument given in TCRdb is NextSeq 500. To correct for sequencing error and PCR bias, the TCR library protocol tagged individual cDNA molecules with unique molecular identifiers. Sequencing covered both TCR alpha and beta chains, and within each sample the abundances of alpha and beta sequences were tightly co-correlated. The paper's data handling went like this. V gene, J gene and CDR3 annotation of TCR sequences was performed with Decombinator V4. Expanded TCRs were defined as changing significantly between any two time points under a Poisson model with p below 0.0001. Abundances of TCRs were expressed as counts per million after normalisation to the total number of TCRs sequenced in each sample. TRAV1-2 paired with TRAJ12, TRAJ20 or TRAJ33 defined MAIT TCRs, while TRAV10 paired with TRAJ18 defined iNKT TCRs. VDJdb, accessed 1 November 2021, was searched for CMV, EBV and SARS-CoV-2 annotated TCRs, with TCRs annotated for multiple antigens excluded. In-frame beta chains were kept once TCRdb had trimmed the public reads at Q25 with fastp and called clones with MiXCR. Every CDR3 protein is listed once, alongside the most common genes and DNA of its rows. These V and J calls are TCRdb output, not the study's own analysis. A total of approximately 69,000 distinct CDR3 sequences appear in this sample, roughly 10% of them only once. The top ten clones comprise roughly 6% of the sample.

Summary of the overall study and its limitations: VDJdb matching was skewed toward anti-spike CD8 responses, so virus-specific expansions were likely underestimated and private and CD4 specificities were missed.

This chain is built from TRBV20-1 and TRBJ2-5; the D segment may tentatively be TRBD1 or TRBD2, each giving 5 matched bases. The sample comprised whole blood. The clonotype was recovered from an adult who was a healthcare worker with PCR-confirmed SARS-CoV-2 infection or an uninfected control (not recorded which). The encoded CDR3 is CSAAGTLEAETQYF. DNA sequence: TGCAGTGCTGCCGGGACCCTCGAGGCCGAGACCCAGTACTTC.